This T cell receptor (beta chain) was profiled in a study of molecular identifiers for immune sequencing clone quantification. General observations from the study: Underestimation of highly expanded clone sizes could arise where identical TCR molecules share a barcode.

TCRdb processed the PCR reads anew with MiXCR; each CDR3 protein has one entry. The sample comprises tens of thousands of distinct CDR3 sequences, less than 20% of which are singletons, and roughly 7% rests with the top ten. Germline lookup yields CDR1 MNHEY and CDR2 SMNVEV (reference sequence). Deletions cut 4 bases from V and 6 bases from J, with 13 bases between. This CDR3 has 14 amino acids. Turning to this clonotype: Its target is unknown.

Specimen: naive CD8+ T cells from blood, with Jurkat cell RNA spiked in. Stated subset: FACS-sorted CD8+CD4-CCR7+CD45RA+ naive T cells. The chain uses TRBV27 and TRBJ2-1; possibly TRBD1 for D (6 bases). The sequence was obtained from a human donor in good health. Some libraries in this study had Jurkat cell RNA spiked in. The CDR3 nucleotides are TGTGCCAGCAGTTCTCAGGGGTCGGTCAATGAGCAGTTCTTC. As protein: CASSSQGSVNEQFF.